This T cell receptor (beta chain) stems from a study of T cell responses to AZD1222 COVID-19 vaccine. This table comes from immunoSEQ multiplex PCR, and its TCRdb copy is limited to in-frame clones, with some not included. The sample carries about 160,000 clones, 75% to 95% recorded once. With 6 bases clipped from V and 6 bases from J, the junction kept 8 bases outside the gene matches. The germline V gene encodes CDR1 MNHEY and CDR2 SVGAGI. There are 14 residues in the CDR3. Sequenced material: peripheral blood, taken on day 0 of AZD1222 vaccination. The chain links TRBV6-5 to TRBJ2-7; 10 bases are shared with TRBD2. This clonotype was obtained from an adult in good health. CDR3 loop: CASSPGSGRAEQYF. The CDR3 region has the DNA TGTGCCAGCAGCCCCGGCAGCGGGAGGGCCGAGCAGTACTTC.